This T cell receptor (beta chain) was found in a study of cytomegalovirus exposure and HLA in healthy donors. PCR employed 60 Vbeta and 13 Jbeta primers. Profiled with immunoSEQ multiplex PCR; TCRdb holds only in-frame clones, not every one. The table lists about 130,000 clones, 70% to 80% of them singletons, with under 3% in the top ten. The sample was PBMCs. This TCR came from a woman in her fifties or sixties in good health and CMV-seropositive.

DNA of the CDR3: TGTGCCAGTAGTTTAGGATCGTCGGGTGAAGCTTTCTTT. Its translation is CASSLGSSGEAFF. This rearrangement joins TRBV19 to TRBJ1-1; D not certain. The CDR3 contains 13 residues. With 5 bases removed from V and 7 bases from J, the gap between germline ends came to 14 bases. Germline CDR1 reads LNHDA; CDR2 reads SQIVND (reference sequence).